The entry below gives a single T cell receptor (beta chain) sequence along with its context. Its antigen is currently unknown. These data come from a study of T cell responses to AZD1222 COVID-19 vaccine. The assay was immunoSEQ multiplex PCR, and TCRdb's table has in-frame clones only and misses some. The data hold about 120,000 clones, with around nine tenths observed a single time. Trimming cost V 3 bases and J 5 bases, with 8 bases left between them. The germline gives CDR1 SGHNT, CDR2 YENEEA. The CDR3 has 13 amino acids. Notes on the study in general: Vaccine-associated CD4 TCRs ranged over spike, dominating at 160-218 and 743-854. No repertoire was sampled before or during the peak T cell response, only after it. Donor demographics were predominantly white British with a female majority; clonal diversity may be underestimated.

V is TRBV11-3 and J is TRBJ2-1, with D perhaps TRBD1 (5 bases). Sequences were derived from peripheral blood, sampled 28 days after the second dose of the MenACWY control vaccine. This TCR derives from an adult who received the MenACWY meningococcal vaccine as a control. The CDR3 region is CASSFSRDNEQFF. CDR3 in DNA: TGTGCCAGCAGCTTCTCCAGGGACAATGAGCAGTTCTTC.